This T cell receptor beta chain was retrieved from a study of blood T cell repertoires in COVID-19. Produced via immunoSEQ multiplex PCR; TCRdb's table is partial and in-frame only. The sample shows tens of thousands of clones, 65% to 90% of them seen only once. The CDR3 is made up of 14 amino acids. V was clipped by 3 bases and J by 4 bases, with 12 bases between them. Germline V gives CDR1 MDHEN, CDR2 SYDVKM. The sample comprised peripheral blood. The chain carries TRBV28 and TRBJ1-2, with D tentatively TRBD1 (5 bases). This TCR came from a man older than 75 with acute or convalescent COVID-19. CDR3 amino acids: CASSLGQGAYGYTF. CDR3 in DNA: TGTGCCAGCAGTTTGGGGCAGGGCGCCTATGGCTACACCTTC.